These T cell receptor beta chains were read from a single sample in a study of radiotherapy plus CTLA-4 blockade in lung cancer. Produced via immunoSEQ multiplex PCR; TCRdb's table is partial and in-frame only. Among tens of thousands of clones listed, approximately 80% were seen once. Material: peripheral blood, obtained from a patient treated with radiotherapy plus ipilimumab. These receptors were obtained from a human donor with non-small cell lung cancer that progressed on radiotherapy plus ipilimumab. Both conserved end residues are trimmed from each CDR3. The D gene is left open where the match is weak. Clone size, where shown, is once, few, many, or a class for clones that have expanded.

clone size	J gene	V gene	D gene	CDR3 protein
-	TRBJ2-5	TRBV28	TRBD1	ASSFLQGVKETQY
-	TRBJ1-1	TRBV11-2	-	ASSLGWGNTEAF
few	TRBJ2-6	TRBV9	-	ASSVRTDLTSGANVLT
-	TRBJ1-4	TRBV9	-	ASSPTDGYNEKLF
-	TRBJ2-2	TRBV5-8	-	ASSLESSGELF
few	TRBJ2-7	TRBV11-2	-	ASSPRQGAAYEQY
-	TRBJ2-7	TRBV7-6	-	ASSLAGFEQY
-	TRBJ2-7	TRBV6-1	TRBD2	ASTRGVHYEQY
-	TRBJ1-5	TRBV19	-	ASSLGPSNQPQH
-	TRBJ1-4	TRBV9	-	ASKGRGSEKLF
-	TRBJ2-2	TRBV29-1	TRBD2	SVEDWTRGGAITGELF
-	TRBJ2-4	TRBV5-5	-	ASSRAAPGEWENIQY
few	TRBJ1-2	TRBV19	TRBD1	ASSRPGQGDYGYT
-	TRBJ2-7	TRBV28	-	ASSMGGGGEQY
few	TRBJ2-7	TRBV7-8	TRBD1	ASSLDRDRGPYEQY
-	TRBJ2-7	TRBV4-2	TRBD1	ASSTRDSGQY
-	TRBJ2-7	TRBV27	-	ASSRTGIEQY
-	TRBJ2-3	TRBV2	-	ASSATSSTDTQY
-	TRBJ2-7	TRBV7-9	-	ASSLGSYEQY
-	TRBJ2-3	TRBV7-8	TRBD2	ASSRTSGPRDTQY
-	TRBJ2-1	TRBV5-4	TRBD2	ASFSGGLSSYNEQF
-	TRBJ1-2	TRBV6-1	-	ASTEGGRGYT
-	TRBJ2-7	TRBV7-8	TRBD2	ASSLGRGLDYYEQY
-	TRBJ2-3	TRBV18	-	ASSTEDTQY
few	TRBJ1-2	TRBV7-3	-	ASSQVGGSNYGYT
-	TRBJ1-1	TRBV19	-	ASSPRRTEAF
-	TRBJ2-3	TRBV5-1	-	ASSLGASTDTQY
once	TRBJ2-1	TRBV19	TRBD1	ASGLGQSSYNEQF
-	TRBJ2-1	TRBV6-5	-	ASSYHGSNEQF
once	TRBJ2-1	TRBV10-2	-	ASSEGGEQF
-	TRBJ1-1	TRBV18	-	ASSPPTNTEAF
-	TRBJ1-1	TRBV7-2	-	ASSHPITEAF
few	TRBJ2-7	TRBV7-6	-	ASSQGGGEQY
once	TRBJ2-3	TRBV5-4	-	ASSLAGATDTQY
-	TRBJ2-7	TRBV5-1	-	ASSLSGPYEQY
once	TRBJ1-5	TRBV6-5	TRBD1	ASSPRQGPSQPQH
-	TRBJ2-5	TRBV7-9	TRBD1	ASSSLGTDPQETQY
once	TRBJ2-3	TRBV9	-	ASSFTDTQY
-	TRBJ2-1	TRBV9	TRBD2	ASSVEELAGFYNEQF
-	TRBJ2-1	TRBV13	-	ASSLTQGGLSYNEQF
-	TRBJ2-5	TRBV28	-	ASSLEGQLQETQY
-	TRBJ2-1	TRBV11-1	TRBD1	ASSRTGGSYNEQF
once	TRBJ2-1	TRBV19	TRBD2	ASSPLAERYNEQF
-	TRBJ2-1	TRBV2	-	ASTQWSSYNEQF
-	TRBJ2-2	TRBV2	-	ASTASSTGELF
few	TRBJ2-5	TRBV7-9	-	ASSGARGEGETQY
-	TRBJ1-2	TRBV6-6	-	ASSQGAGYGYT
-	TRBJ1-2	TRBV28	-	ASSSLRYGYT
-	TRBJ1-6	TRBV11-3	-	ASSLEVRSYNSPLH
few	TRBJ1-4	TRBV7-9	-	ASSLRGSEDEKLF
-	TRBJ2-1	TRBV5-4	-	ASSIPMGGDEQF
medium-sized	TRBJ2-1	TRBV5-1	-	ASSLGGEQF
-	TRBJ2-1	TRBV5-1	TRBD2	ASSRSGDTDNEQF
-	TRBJ2-7	TRBV14	TRBD1	ASSQRPLGQVTPSAREQY
-	TRBJ2-1	TRBV27	TRBD2	ASSLHSGISYNEQF
few	TRBJ2-7	TRBV6-6	TRBD2	ASSYLAGIPYYEQY
-	TRBJ2-5	TRBV11-3	TRBD1	ASSSFGDRQETQY